The clone carrying this T cell receptor beta chain has a handful of counts. What it binds is unknown. The sample is drawn from a study of T cell repertoires in cytomegalovirus infection. Study context: Indications came from public TCR beta signatures; they pointed to CMV infection and to a matching HLA type.

One entry per CDR3 protein results from TCRdb running MiXCR on the reads. The sample records fewer than 550,000 distinct CDR3 sequences, 26% being singletons. Study findings and constraints: What dominated the ex vivo response were HLA-C-restricted CMV-specific TCR beta clonotypes.

Trimming removed 3 bases from V and 4 bases from J, with 9 bases in between. CDR1 is MNHNY and CDR2 is SVGAGI in the germline V gene (reference sequence). The CDR3 runs 13 residues. This sequence joins TRBV6-6 and TRBJ1-2; tentative D call: TRBD1 (5 bases). Sequencing used PBMCs. The receptor was isolated from a human donor in good health (CMV status not recorded). Some clones in this sample may be carry-over from other donors' samples. CDR3 sequence reads: CASSYPGSYGYTF. CDR3 DNA: TGTGCCAGCAGTTATCCAGGGAGCTATGGCTACACCTTC.